The clone carrying this T cell receptor (beta chain) was seen at least ten times. This sample is drawn from a study of Graves' ophthalmopathy and Graves' hyperthyroidism. Beta-chain TCR CDR3 regions were amplified from RNA transcripts. The authors performed first-round RT-PCR with HTBI primers and then a second-round multiplex PCR. TCRdb reanalysed the multiplex PCR reads using MiXCR and keeps one entry per CDR3 protein. The sample has some 47,000 distinct CDR3 sequences; over 40% are singletons. Germline V gene sequence: CDR1 LNHDA, CDR2 SQIVND (reference sequence). The CDR3 contains 15 residues. The V end was cut by 2 bases, the J end by 9 bases, with 17 bases between.

The rearrangement uses TRBV19 and TRBJ1-5; perhaps TRBD1 as D (5 bases). What was sequenced was peripheral blood. This TCR was recovered from an adult man with Graves' ophthalmopathy. The CDR3 sequence: CASSIRRQGEGPQHF. CDR3 nucleotides: TGTGCCAGTAGTATAAGGCGGCAGGGTGAAGGGCCCCAGCATTTT.